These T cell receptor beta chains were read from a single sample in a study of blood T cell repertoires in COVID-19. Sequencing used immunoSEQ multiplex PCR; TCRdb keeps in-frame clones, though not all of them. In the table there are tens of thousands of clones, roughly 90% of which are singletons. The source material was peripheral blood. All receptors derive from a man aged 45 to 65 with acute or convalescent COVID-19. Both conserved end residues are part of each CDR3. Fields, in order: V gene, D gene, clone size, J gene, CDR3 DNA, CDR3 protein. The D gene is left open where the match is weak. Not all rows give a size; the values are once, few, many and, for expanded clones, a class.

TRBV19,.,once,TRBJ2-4,TGTGCCAGTACTCATAGGGGGGGCAAAAACATTCAGTACTTC,CASTHRGGKNIQYF
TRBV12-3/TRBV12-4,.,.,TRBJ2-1,TGTGCCAGCAGTTTAGAGGAGGGGAGCGAGCAGTTCTTC,CASSLEEGSEQFF
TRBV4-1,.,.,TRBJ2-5,TGCGCCAGCAGCCAAGATAGTAGAATGGTTTACCAAGAGACCCAGTACTTC,CASSQDSRMVYQETQYF
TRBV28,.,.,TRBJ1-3,TGTGCCAGCAGTTTATACCCGGGACTGCGCTCTGGAAACACCATATATTTT,CASSLYPGLRSGNTIYF
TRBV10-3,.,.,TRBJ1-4,TGTGCCATCAGTGAGGGGCCGGCCTATAATGAAAAACTGTTTTTT,CAISEGPAYNEKLFF
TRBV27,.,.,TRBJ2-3,TGTGCCAGCAACGAACTAGGGATCACCACAGATACGCAGTATTTT,CASNELGITTDTQYF
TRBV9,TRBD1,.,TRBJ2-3,TGTGCCAGCAGCGTAAGGAGACAGGGGGCTGATACGCAGTATTTT,CASSVRRQGADTQYF
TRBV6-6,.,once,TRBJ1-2,TGTGCCAGCAGACCGTCGGGGGGCGTTTGGGGCTACACCTTC,CASRPSGGVWGYTF
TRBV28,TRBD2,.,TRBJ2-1,TGTGCCAGCAGTTTAGCAGCGGGGGGTCCCTACAATGAGCAGTTCTTC,CASSLAAGGPYNEQFF
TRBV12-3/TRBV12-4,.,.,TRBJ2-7,TGTGCCAGCAGCCTAGTAGACAGGTACGAGCAGTACTTC,CASSLVDRYEQYF
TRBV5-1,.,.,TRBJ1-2,TGCGCCAGCAGCCCATCCTTTACAGGGACCCAATATGGCTACACCTTC,CASSPSFTGTQYGYTF
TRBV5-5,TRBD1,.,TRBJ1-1,TGTGCCAGCAGCTTCCTTCCCGACAGGGCTGCATTTGAAGCTTTCTTT,CASSFLPDRAAFEAFF
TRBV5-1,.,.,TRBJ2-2,TGCGCCAGCAGCGTACAGGGAACCGGGGAGCTGTTTTTT,CASSVQGTGELFF
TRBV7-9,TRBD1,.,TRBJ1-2,TGTGCCAGCAGCTTAGAATGGGGACAGTTTGGCTACACCTTC,CASSLEWGQFGYTF
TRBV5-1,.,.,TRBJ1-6,TGCGCCAGCAGCTTGGCCGGGGGATATTCACCCCTCCACTTT,CASSLAGGYSPLHF
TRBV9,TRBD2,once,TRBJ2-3,TGTGCCAGCAGCGTAGTTGCTAGCGGGAGATCAGATACGCAGTATTTT,CASSVVASGRSDTQYF
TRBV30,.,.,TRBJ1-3,TGTGCCTGGAGTCTCGTGGGGGGATCTGGAAACACCATATATTTT,CAWSLVGGSGNTIYF
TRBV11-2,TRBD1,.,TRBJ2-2,TGTGCCAGCAGCTTATACAGGGGGTCGACCGGGGAGCTGTTTTTT,CASSLYRGSTGELFF
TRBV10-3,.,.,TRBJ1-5,TGTGCCTCCAGGGTCGCCCCAAATCAGCCCCAGCATTTT,CASRVAPNQPQHF
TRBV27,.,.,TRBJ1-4,TGTGCCAGCAGTTTATCCCTCGGTGACATTAATGAAAAACTGTTTTTT,CASSLSLGDINEKLFF
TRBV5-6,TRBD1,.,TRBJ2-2,TGTGCCAGCAGCCCAGGGGGCAGAAACACCGGGGAGCTGTTTTTT,CASSPGGRNTGELFF
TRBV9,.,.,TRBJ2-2,TGTGCCAGCAGCGTACTTGACAGGCGGGAGCTGTTTTTT,CASSVLDRRELFF
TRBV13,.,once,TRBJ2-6,TGTGCCAGCAGCCCCAGTTCTGGGGCCAACGTCCTGACTTTC,CASSPSSGANVLTF
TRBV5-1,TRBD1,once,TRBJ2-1,TGCGCCAGCAGCACCGGACAGGACCAACTTGGGAACAATGAGCAGTTCTTC,CASSTGQDQLGNNEQFF
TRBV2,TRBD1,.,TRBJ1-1,TGTGCCAGCAGTAGCCGTGAGGGGGCAACCGAAGCTTTCTTT,CASSSREGATEAFF
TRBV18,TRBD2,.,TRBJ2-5,TGTGCCAGCTCACCACGAGGACTAGCAGAGACCCAGTACTTC,CASSPRGLAETQYF
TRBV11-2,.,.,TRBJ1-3,TGTGCCAGCAGCTTAGATCGGCAGGGTGTTGGAAACACCATATATTTT,CASSLDRQGVGNTIYF
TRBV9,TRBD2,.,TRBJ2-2,TGTGCCAGCAGCGTCATTAGCGGGAGGGGTGGCGGGGAGCTGTTTTTT,CASSVISGRGGGELFF
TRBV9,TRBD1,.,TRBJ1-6,TGTGCCAGCGCCGGACAGGGGGTTTCACCCCTCCACTTT,CASAGQGVSPLHF
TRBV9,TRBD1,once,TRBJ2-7,TGTGCCAGCAGCTACGGGACAGGTCTGCCCTACGAGCAGTACTTC,CASSYGTGLPYEQYF